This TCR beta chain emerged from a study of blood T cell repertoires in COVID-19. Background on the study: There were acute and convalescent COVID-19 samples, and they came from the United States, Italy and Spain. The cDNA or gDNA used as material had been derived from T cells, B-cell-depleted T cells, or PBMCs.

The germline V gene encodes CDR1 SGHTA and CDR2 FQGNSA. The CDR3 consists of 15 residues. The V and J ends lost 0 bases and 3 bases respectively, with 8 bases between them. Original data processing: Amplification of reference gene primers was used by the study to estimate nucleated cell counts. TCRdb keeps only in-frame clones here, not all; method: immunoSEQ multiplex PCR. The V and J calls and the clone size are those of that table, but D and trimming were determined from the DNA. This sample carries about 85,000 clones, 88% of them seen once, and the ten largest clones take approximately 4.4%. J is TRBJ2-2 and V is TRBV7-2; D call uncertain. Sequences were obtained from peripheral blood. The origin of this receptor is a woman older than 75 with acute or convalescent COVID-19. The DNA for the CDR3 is TGTGCCAGCAGCTTAGCGATACAGCACACCGGGGAGCTGTTTTTT. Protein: CASSLAIQHTGELFF.